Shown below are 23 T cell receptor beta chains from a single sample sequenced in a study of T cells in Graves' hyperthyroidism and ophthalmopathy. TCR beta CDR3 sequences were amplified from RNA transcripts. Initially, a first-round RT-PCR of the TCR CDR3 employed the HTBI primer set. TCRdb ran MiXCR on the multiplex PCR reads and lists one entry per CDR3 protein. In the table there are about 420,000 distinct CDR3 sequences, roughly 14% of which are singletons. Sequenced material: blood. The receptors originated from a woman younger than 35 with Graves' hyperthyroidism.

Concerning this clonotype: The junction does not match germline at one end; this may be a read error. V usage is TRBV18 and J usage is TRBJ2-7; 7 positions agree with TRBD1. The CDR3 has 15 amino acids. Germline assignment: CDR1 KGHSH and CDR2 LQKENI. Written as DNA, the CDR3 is TGTGGCAGCTCACCACGGATACAGGGGAGACTGGAGCAGTACTTC. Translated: CGSSPRIQGRLEQYF. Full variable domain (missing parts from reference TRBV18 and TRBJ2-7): NAGVMQNPRHLVRRRGQEARLRCSPMKGHSHVYWYRQLPEEGLKFMVYLQKENIIDESGMPKERFSAEFPKEGPSILRIQQVVRGDSAAYFCGSSPRIQGRLEQYFGPGTRLTVT.

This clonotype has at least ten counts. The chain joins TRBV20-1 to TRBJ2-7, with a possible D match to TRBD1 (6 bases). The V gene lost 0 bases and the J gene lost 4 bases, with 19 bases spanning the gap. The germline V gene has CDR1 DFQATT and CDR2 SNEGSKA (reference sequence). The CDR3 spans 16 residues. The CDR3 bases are TGCAGTGCTAGAGATCTTCTTCAGGGGAAGAAGTACGAGCAGTACTTC. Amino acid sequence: CSARDLLQGKKYEQYF.

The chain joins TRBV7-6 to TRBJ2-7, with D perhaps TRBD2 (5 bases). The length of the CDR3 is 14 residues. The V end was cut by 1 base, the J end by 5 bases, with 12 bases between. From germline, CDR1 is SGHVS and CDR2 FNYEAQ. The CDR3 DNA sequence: TGTGCCAGCAGCTTAGATATAGGAGGCGACGAGCAGTACTTC. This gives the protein CASSLDIGGDEQYF.

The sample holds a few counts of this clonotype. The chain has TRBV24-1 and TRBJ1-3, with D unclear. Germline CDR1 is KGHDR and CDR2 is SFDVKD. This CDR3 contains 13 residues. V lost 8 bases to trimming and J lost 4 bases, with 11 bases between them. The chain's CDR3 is CATTASWGNTIYF. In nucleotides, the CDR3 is TGTGCCACCACTGCGTCGTGGGGAAACACCATATATTTT.

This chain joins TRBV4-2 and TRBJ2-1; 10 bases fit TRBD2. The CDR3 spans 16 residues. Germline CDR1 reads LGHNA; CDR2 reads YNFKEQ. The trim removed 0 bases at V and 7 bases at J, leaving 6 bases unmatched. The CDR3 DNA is TGTGCCAGCAGCCAAGAAGGGGATAGCGGGGGGAATGAGCAGTTCTTC. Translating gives CASSQEGDSGGNEQFF.

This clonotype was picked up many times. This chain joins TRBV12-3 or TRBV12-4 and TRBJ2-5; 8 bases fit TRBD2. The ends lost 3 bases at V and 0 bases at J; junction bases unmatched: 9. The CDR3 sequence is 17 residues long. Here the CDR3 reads CASSFLAGPGYQETQYF. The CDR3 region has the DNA TGTGCCAGCAGTTTCCTAGCGGGCCCCGGGTACCAAGAGACCCAGTACTTC.

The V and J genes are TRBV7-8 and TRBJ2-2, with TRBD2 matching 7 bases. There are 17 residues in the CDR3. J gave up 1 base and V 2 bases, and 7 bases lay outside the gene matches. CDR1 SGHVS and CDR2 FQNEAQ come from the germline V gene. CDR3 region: CASSLYGGSRNTGELFF. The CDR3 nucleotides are TGTGCCAGCAGCTTATACGGCGGGAGTAGGAACACCGGGGAGCTGTTTTTT.

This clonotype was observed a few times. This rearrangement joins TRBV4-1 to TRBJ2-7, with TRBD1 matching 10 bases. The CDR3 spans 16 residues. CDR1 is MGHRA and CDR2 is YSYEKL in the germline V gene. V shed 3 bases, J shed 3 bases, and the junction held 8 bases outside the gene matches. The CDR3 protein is CASSHPGQGTYYEQYF. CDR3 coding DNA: TGCGCCAGCAGCCACCCGGGACAGGGGACATACTACGAGCAGTACTTC.

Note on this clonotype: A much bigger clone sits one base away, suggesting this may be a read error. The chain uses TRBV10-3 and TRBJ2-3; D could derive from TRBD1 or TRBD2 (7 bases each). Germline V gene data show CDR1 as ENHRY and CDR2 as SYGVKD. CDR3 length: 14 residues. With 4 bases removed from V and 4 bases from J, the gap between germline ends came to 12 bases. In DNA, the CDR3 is TGTGCCATCAGTGGGTCAGGGGGGGCAGATACGCAGTATTTT. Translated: CAISGSGGADTQYF.

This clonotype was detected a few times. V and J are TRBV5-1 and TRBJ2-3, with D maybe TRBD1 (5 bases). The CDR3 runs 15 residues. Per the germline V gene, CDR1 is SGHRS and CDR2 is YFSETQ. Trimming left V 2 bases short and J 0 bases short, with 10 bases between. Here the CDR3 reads CASSFGHTSTDTQYF. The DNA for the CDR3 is TGCGCCAGCAGCTTTGGACACACAAGCACAGATACGCAGTATTTT. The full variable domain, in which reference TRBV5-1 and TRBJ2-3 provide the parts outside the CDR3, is KAGVTQTPRYLIKTRGQQVTLSCSPISGHRSVSWYQQTPGQGLQFLFEYFSETQRNKGNFPGRFSGRQFSNSRSEMNVSTLELGDSALYLCASSFGHTSTDTQYFGPGTRLTVL.

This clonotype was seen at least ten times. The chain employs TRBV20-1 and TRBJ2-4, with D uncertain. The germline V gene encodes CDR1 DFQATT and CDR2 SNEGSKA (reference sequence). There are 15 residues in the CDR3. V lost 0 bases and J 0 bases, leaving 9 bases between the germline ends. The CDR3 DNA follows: TGCAGTGCTAGAGATCTTACAGTAGCCAAAAACATTCAGTACTTC. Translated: CSARDLTVAKNIQYF.

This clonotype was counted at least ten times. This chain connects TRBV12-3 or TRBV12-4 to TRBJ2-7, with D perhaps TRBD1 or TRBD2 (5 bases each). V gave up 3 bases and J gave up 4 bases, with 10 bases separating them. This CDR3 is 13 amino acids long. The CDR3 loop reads CASSLHEGYEQYF. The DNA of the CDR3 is TGTGCCAGCAGTTTGCATGAGGGGTACGAGCAGTACTTC.

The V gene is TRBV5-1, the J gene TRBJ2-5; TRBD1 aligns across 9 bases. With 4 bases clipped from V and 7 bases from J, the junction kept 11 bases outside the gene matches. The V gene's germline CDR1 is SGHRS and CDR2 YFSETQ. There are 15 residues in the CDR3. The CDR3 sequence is CASSPGTGLVSTQYF. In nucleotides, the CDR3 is TGCGCCAGCAGCCCCGGGACAGGGTTGGTTTCGACCCAGTACTTC.

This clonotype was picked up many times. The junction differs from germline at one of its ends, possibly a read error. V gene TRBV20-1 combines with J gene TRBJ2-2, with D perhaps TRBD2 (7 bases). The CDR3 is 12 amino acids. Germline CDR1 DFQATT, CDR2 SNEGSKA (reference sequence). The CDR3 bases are TGCAGTGCTAGAGCACAGGGAGGGGGGCTGTTTTTT. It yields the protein CSARAQGGGLFF.

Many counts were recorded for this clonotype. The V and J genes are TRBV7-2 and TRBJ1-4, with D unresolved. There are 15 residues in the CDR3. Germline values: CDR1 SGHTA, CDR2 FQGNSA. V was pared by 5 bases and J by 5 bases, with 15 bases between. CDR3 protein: CASSLYGSSNEKLFF. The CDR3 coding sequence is TGTGCCAGCAGCCTCTACGGCTCTTCCAATGAAAAACTGTTTTTT.

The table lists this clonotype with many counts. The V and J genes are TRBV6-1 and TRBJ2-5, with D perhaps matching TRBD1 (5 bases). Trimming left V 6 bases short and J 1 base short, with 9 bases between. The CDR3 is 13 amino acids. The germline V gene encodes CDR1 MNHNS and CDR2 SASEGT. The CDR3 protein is CASRIGAQETQYF. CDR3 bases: TGTGCCAGCAGAATAGGGGCCCAAGAGACCCAGTACTTC.

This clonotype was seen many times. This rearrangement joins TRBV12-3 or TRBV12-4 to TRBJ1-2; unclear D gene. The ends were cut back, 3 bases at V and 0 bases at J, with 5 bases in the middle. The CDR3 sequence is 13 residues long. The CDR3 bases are TGTGCCAGCAGTTTCTTAGCTAACTATGGCTACACCTTC. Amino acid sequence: CASSFLANYGYTF.

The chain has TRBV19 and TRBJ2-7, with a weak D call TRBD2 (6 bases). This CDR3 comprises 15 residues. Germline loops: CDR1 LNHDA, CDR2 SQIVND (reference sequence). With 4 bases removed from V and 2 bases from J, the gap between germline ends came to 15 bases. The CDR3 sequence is CASSKGDSATYEQYF. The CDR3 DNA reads TGTGCCAGTAGTAAAGGGGACTCGGCCACCTACGAGCAGTACTTC.

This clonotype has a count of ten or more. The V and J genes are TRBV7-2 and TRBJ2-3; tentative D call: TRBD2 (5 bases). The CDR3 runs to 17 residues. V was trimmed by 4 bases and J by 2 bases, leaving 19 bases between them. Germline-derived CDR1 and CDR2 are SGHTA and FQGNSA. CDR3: CASSSTRLDAITDTQYF. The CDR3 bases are TGTGCCAGCAGCTCTACTAGACTTGACGCGATCACAGATACGCAGTATTTT.

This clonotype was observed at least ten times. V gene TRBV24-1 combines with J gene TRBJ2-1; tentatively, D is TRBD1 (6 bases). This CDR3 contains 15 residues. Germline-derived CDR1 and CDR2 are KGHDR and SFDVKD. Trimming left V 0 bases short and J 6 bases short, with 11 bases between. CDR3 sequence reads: CATSDLQDRGNEQFF. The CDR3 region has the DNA TGTGCCACCAGTGATTTGCAGGACAGAGGCAATGAGCAGTTCTTC.

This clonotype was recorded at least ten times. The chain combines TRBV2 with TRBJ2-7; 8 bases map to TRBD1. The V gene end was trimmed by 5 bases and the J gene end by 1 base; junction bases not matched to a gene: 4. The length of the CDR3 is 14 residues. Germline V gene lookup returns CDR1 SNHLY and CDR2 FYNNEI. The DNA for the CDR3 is TGTGCCAGCAGTTGGGACAGGTCGTCCTACGAGCAGTACTTC. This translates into CASSWDRSSYEQYF.

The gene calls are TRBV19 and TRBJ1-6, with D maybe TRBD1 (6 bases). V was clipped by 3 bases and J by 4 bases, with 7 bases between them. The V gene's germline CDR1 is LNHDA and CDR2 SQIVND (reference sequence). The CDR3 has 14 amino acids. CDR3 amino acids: CASSMDSYNSPLHF. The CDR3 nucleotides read TGTGCCAGTAGTATGGACAGTTATAATTCACCCCTCCACTTT.

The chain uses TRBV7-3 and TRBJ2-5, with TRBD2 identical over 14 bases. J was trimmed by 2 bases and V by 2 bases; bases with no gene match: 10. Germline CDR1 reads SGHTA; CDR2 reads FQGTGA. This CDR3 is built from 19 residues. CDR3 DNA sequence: TGTGCCAGCAGCTTAGTCCCGGGACTAGCGGGGGTAGAACAAGAGACCCAGTACTTC. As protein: CASSLVPGLAGVEQETQYF.